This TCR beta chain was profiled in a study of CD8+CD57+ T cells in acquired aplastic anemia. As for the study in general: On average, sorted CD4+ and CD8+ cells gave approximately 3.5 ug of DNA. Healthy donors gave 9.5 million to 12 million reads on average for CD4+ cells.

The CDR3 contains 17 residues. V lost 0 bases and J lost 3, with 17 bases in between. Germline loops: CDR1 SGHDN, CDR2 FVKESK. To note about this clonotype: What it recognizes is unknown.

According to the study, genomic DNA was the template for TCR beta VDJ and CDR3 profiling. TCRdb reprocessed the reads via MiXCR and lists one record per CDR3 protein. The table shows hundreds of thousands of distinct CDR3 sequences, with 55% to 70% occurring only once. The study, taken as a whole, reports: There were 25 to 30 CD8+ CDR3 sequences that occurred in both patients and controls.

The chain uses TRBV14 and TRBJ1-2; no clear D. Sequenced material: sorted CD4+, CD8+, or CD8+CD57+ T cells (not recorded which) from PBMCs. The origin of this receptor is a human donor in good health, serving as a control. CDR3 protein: CASSQDYRYEQYYGYTF. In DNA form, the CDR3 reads TGTGCCAGCAGCCAAGACTACCGCTACGAGCAGTACTATGGCTACACCTTC.